These T cell receptor beta chains were read from a single sample in a study of cytotoxic CD8 clonotypes in ibrutinib-treated CLL. Some clones are missing from TCRdb's copy, which holds only in-frame ones; the method was immunoSEQ multiplex PCR. The sample has about 160,000 clones; about four fifths are singletons. Sequencing used PBMCs, obtained after 24 months of ibrutinib treatment. These receptors all come from a human donor with chronic lymphocytic leukemia. Each CDR3 is given with its conserved first and last residue. The order of the fields is V gene, D gene, clone size, J gene, CDR3 protein, CDR3 DNA. The D gene is left open where the match is weak. Clone size is not always given. Where it is, it says once, few, many or a class for expanded clones.

V gene: TRBV7-2
D gene: TRBD2
clone size: .
J gene: TRBJ2-1
CDR3 protein: CATGLTRLDEQFF
CDR3 DNA: TGTGCCACGGGACTAACACGCTTGGATGAGCAGTTCTTC

V gene: TRBV19
D gene: TRBD2
clone size: .
J gene: TRBJ2-2
CDR3 protein: CASSIAGRVTGELFF
CDR3 DNA: TGTGCCAGTAGTATAGCCGGGAGGGTCACCGGGGAGCTGTTTTTT

V gene: TRBV7-8
D gene: TRBD1
clone size: .
J gene: TRBJ1-5
CDR3 protein: CASSYGQGVAQPQHF
CDR3 DNA: TGTGCCAGCAGCTACGGACAGGGCGTCGCTCAGCCCCAGCATTTT

V gene: TRBV19
D gene: TRBD1
clone size: .
J gene: TRBJ2-7
CDR3 protein: CASTKTGGYEQYF
CDR3 DNA: TGTGCCAGTACCAAGACAGGGGGTTACGAGCAGTACTTC

V gene: TRBV29-1
D gene: TRBD1
clone size: .
J gene: TRBJ2-1
CDR3 protein: CSVGQGVKQFF
CDR3 DNA: TGCAGCGTTGGCCAGGGGGTTAAGCAGTTCTTC

V gene: TRBV4-1
D gene: .
clone size: .
J gene: TRBJ1-4
CDR3 protein: CASSQATFGTRGEKLFF
CDR3 DNA: TGCGCCAGCAGCCAAGCTACCTTTGGGACCCGGGGTGAAAAACTGTTTTTT

V gene: TRBV4-1
D gene: .
clone size: .
J gene: TRBJ2-1
CDR3 protein: CASSQAPPPISNEQFF
CDR3 DNA: TGCGCCAGCAGCCAAGCCCCCCCGCCTATTTCGAATGAGCAGTTCTTC

V gene: TRBV21-1
D gene: .
clone size: few
J gene: TRBJ1-2
CDR3 protein: CASSQDRADGYTF
CDR3 DNA: TGTGCCAGCAGTCAGGACAGGGCGGACGGCTACACCTTC

V gene: TRBV6-6
D gene: TRBD2
clone size: .
J gene: TRBJ2-2
CDR3 protein: CASSPPGLVSGELFF
CDR3 DNA: TGTGCCAGCAGCCCCCCGGGACTAGTTTCCGGGGAGCTGTTTTTT

V gene: TRBV2
D gene: TRBD2
clone size: .
J gene: TRBJ2-1
CDR3 protein: CASTSGTRNEQFF
CDR3 DNA: TGTGCCAGTACTAGCGGGACTCGCAATGAGCAGTTCTTC

V gene: TRBV7-9
D gene: .
clone size: .
J gene: TRBJ1-2
CDR3 protein: CASSFGGVEANYGYTF
CDR3 DNA: TGTGCCAGCAGCTTTGGAGGGGTGGAAGCTAACTATGGCTACACCTTC

V gene: TRBV15
D gene: TRBD1
clone size: .
J gene: TRBJ1-4
CDR3 protein: CATSRGETGGREKLFF
CDR3 DNA: TGTGCCACCAGCAGAGGGGAGACAGGGGGGCGAGAAAAACTGTTTTTT

V gene: TRBV5-1
D gene: TRBD1
clone size: .
J gene: TRBJ1-1
CDR3 protein: CASSWAGTGVAEAFF
CDR3 DNA: TGCGCCAGCAGCTGGGCCGGGACAGGGGTCGCTGAAGCTTTCTTT

V gene: TRBV19
D gene: .
clone size: .
J gene: TRBJ1-4
CDR3 protein: CASTDSRVVRGDEKLFF
CDR3 DNA: TGTGCCAGTACGGACAGCAGGGTTGTAAGGGGCGATGAAAAACTGTTTTTT

V gene: TRBV30
D gene: .
clone size: .
J gene: TRBJ1-5
CDR3 protein: CAWSKGGNSNQPQHF
CDR3 DNA: TGTGCCTGGAGCAAGGGCGGGAATAGCAATCAGCCCCAGCATTTT

V gene: TRBV18
D gene: .
clone size: few
J gene: TRBJ2-5
CDR3 protein: CASSPQETQYF
CDR3 DNA: TGTGCCAGCTCACCCCAAGAGACCCAGTACTTC

V gene: TRBV29-1
D gene: .
clone size: .
J gene: TRBJ1-2
CDR3 protein: CSVRGSGGGYTF
CDR3 DNA: TGCAGCGTTCGCGGGTCAGGAGGCGGCTACACCTTC

V gene: TRBV5-1
D gene: .
clone size: .
J gene: TRBJ1-1
CDR3 protein: CASSLPSTEAFF
CDR3 DNA: TGCGCCAGCAGCTTACCCTCCACTGAAGCTTTCTTT

V gene: TRBV6-6
D gene: .
clone size: .
J gene: TRBJ2-7
CDR3 protein: CASSRGEQYF
CDR3 DNA: TGTGCCAGCAGTCGCGGGGAGCAGTACTTC

V gene: TRBV5-1
D gene: TRBD2
clone size: .
J gene: TRBJ2-5
CDR3 protein: CASSRLAGQETQYF
CDR3 DNA: TGCGCCAGCAGTCGACTAGCGGGTCAAGAGACCCAGTACTTC

V gene: TRBV12-5
D gene: .
clone size: .
J gene: TRBJ2-2
CDR3 protein: CASGRAYGGNTGELFF
CDR3 DNA: TGTGCTAGTGGCCGGGCTTACGGGGGGAACACCGGGGAGCTGTTTTTT

V gene: TRBV5-1
D gene: TRBD1
clone size: .
J gene: TRBJ1-2
CDR3 protein: CASSRGQDDGYTF
CDR3 DNA: TGCGCCAGCAGCCGGGGACAGGATGATGGCTACACCTTC

V gene: TRBV10-3
D gene: .
clone size: .
J gene: TRBJ2-1
CDR3 protein: CAIRKSGDASYNEQFF
CDR3 DNA: TGTGCCATCAGGAAATCAGGGGATGCGTCCTACAATGAGCAGTTCTTC

V gene: TRBV6-5
D gene: .
clone size: .
J gene: TRBJ1-3
CDR3 protein: CASSYAPDISGNTIYF
CDR3 DNA: TGTGCCAGCAGTTACGCCCCCGACATCTCTGGAAACACCATATATTTT

V gene: TRBV4-3
D gene: TRBD2
clone size: .
J gene: TRBJ2-1
CDR3 protein: CASSPEGLAGLTYNEQFF
CDR3 DNA: TGCGCCAGCAGCCCAGAGGGACTAGCGGGATTGACCTACAATGAGCAGTTCTTC

V gene: TRBV29-1
D gene: .
clone size: .
J gene: TRBJ1-2
CDR3 protein: CSAGGSYGYTF
CDR3 DNA: TGCAGCGCCGGGGGCAGCTATGGCTACACCTTC

V gene: TRBV28
D gene: .
clone size: once
J gene: TRBJ1-5
CDR3 protein: CASTLGGLLSNQPQHF
CDR3 DNA: TGTGCCAGCACCTTAGGAGGGCTCCTTAGCAATCAGCCCCAGCATTTT

V gene: TRBV5-1
D gene: TRBD1
clone size: .
J gene: TRBJ1-1
CDR3 protein: CASSSTGTGRRNTEAFF
CDR3 DNA: TGCGCCAGCAGCTCAACCGGGACAGGGCGGAGGAACACTGAAGCTTTCTTT

V gene: TRBV30
D gene: .
clone size: few
J gene: TRBJ1-2
CDR3 protein: CAWSVRASYGYTF
CDR3 DNA: TGTGCCTGGAGTGTACGAGCCAGCTATGGCTACACCTTC

V gene: TRBV4-2
D gene: TRBD2
clone size: .
J gene: TRBJ2-1
CDR3 protein: CASSQEWGGTATEQFF
CDR3 DNA: TGTGCCAGCAGCCAAGAATGGGGGGGAACCGCCACTGAGCAGTTCTTC

V gene: TRBV28
D gene: TRBD1
clone size: .
J gene: TRBJ2-7
CDR3 protein: CASKYLDRGGNEQYF
CDR3 DNA: TGTGCCAGCAAATACCTGGACAGGGGGGGCAACGAGCAGTACTTC

V gene: TRBV14
D gene: .
clone size: once
J gene: TRBJ2-7
CDR3 protein: CASSQEGGYYEQYF
CDR3 DNA: TGTGCCAGCAGCCAAGAGGGGGGTTACTACGAGCAGTACTTC

V gene: TRBV19
D gene: .
clone size: .
J gene: TRBJ1-5
CDR3 protein: CASSIEGGRGQPQHF
CDR3 DNA: TGTGCCAGTAGTATAGAGGGAGGGAGAGGTCAGCCCCAGCATTTT

V gene: TRBV30
D gene: .
clone size: .
J gene: TRBJ1-2
CDR3 protein: CAWSVWVNYGYTF
CDR3 DNA: TGTGCCTGGAGTGTATGGGTTAACTATGGCTACACCTTC

V gene: TRBV7-2
D gene: .
clone size: .
J gene: TRBJ1-3
CDR3 protein: CASSSGLVGNTIYF
CDR3 DNA: TGTGCCAGCAGCTCGGGCCTTGTGGGAAACACCATATATTTT

V gene: TRBV9
D gene: .
clone size: .
J gene: TRBJ1-1
CDR3 protein: CASTEGVSTEAFF
CDR3 DNA: TGTGCCAGCACGGAGGGGGTCAGCACTGAAGCTTTCTTT

V gene: TRBV11-2
D gene: TRBD1
clone size: .
J gene: TRBJ2-2
CDR3 protein: CASSLTGLTGELFF
CDR3 DNA: TGTGCCAGCAGCCTGACAGGGTTGACCGGGGAGCTGTTTTTT

V gene: TRBV9
D gene: .
clone size: .
J gene: TRBJ2-1
CDR3 protein: CASSVGVNEQFF
CDR3 DNA: TGTGCCAGCAGCGTTGGGGTGAATGAGCAGTTCTTC

V gene: TRBV25-1
D gene: TRBD1
clone size: .
J gene: TRBJ1-2
CDR3 protein: CASNSGGDNYGYTF
CDR3 DNA: TGTGCCAGCAACTCAGGGGGTGATAACTATGGCTACACCTTC

V gene: TRBV6-6
D gene: .
clone size: .
J gene: TRBJ1-5
CDR3 protein: CASSEWGNQPQHF
CDR3 DNA: TGTGCCAGCAGCGAATGGGGGAATCAGCCCCAGCATTTT

V gene: TRBV2
D gene: .
clone size: .
J gene: TRBJ1-4
CDR3 protein: CASSEGSAWEKLFF
CDR3 DNA: TGTGCCAGCAGTGAAGGGTCTGCTTGGGAAAAACTGTTTTTT

V gene: TRBV2
D gene: .
clone size: .
J gene: TRBJ2-7
CDR3 protein: CASSEALRTSYEQYF
CDR3 DNA: TGTGCCAGCAGTGAAGCGCTTCGAACCTCCTACGAGCAGTACTTC

V gene: TRBV6-5
D gene: .
clone size: .
J gene: TRBJ1-5
CDR3 protein: CASRKTGESNQPQHF
CDR3 DNA: TGTGCCAGCAGAAAGACAGGAGAGAGCAATCAGCCCCAGCATTTT

V gene: TRBV6-1
D gene: .
clone size: .
J gene: TRBJ2-2
CDR3 protein: CASSVLGELFF
CDR3 DNA: TGTGCCAGCAGTGTTCTCGGGGAGCTGTTTTTT

V gene: TRBV18
D gene: .
clone size: .
J gene: TRBJ2-4
CDR3 protein: CASSAPEDKAKNIQYF
CDR3 DNA: TGTGCCAGCTCCGCACCCGAGGACAAGGCCAAAAACATTCAGTACTTC

V gene: TRBV19
D gene: TRBD1
clone size: .
J gene: TRBJ1-1
CDR3 protein: CASSSRTGPNTEAFF
CDR3 DNA: TGTGCCAGTAGTTCGAGGACAGGGCCGAACACTGAAGCTTTCTTT

V gene: TRBV18
D gene: .
clone size: once
J gene: TRBJ1-6
CDR3 protein: CASSPRGSESPLHF
CDR3 DNA: TGTGCCAGCTCACCTCGAGGGTCAGAATCACCCCTCCACTTT

V gene: TRBV6-4
D gene: .
clone size: .
J gene: TRBJ2-2
CDR3 protein: CASSPGSGELFF
CDR3 DNA: TGTGCCAGCAGCCCGGGGTCCGGGGAGCTGTTTTTT

V gene: TRBV5-6
D gene: .
clone size: .
J gene: TRBJ1-2
CDR3 protein: CASSFRIGENYGYTF
CDR3 DNA: TGTGCCAGCAGCTTTAGGATAGGGGAGAACTATGGCTACACCTTC

V gene: TRBV5-1
D gene: TRBD2
clone size: .
J gene: TRBJ2-5
CDR3 protein: CASSFTSGGAETQYF
CDR3 DNA: TGCGCCAGCAGCTTCACTAGCGGGGGGGCGGAGACCCAGTACTTC

V gene: TRBV7-3
D gene: .
clone size: .
J gene: TRBJ2-3
CDR3 protein: CASSLAGRGDTQYF
CDR3 DNA: TGTGCCAGCAGCTTAGCAGGGCGGGGAGATACGCAGTATTTT

V gene: TRBV7-9
D gene: .
clone size: once
J gene: TRBJ2-2
CDR3 protein: CASSLVGDTGELFF
CDR3 DNA: TGTGCCAGCAGCTTAGTAGGGGACACCGGGGAGCTGTTTTTT

V gene: TRBV10-2
D gene: TRBD2
clone size: .
J gene: TRBJ2-1
CDR3 protein: CASSAGGDEQFF
CDR3 DNA: TGCGCCAGCAGTGCGGGGGGGGATGAGCAGTTCTTC

V gene: TRBV11-2
D gene: .
clone size: .
J gene: TRBJ2-7
CDR3 protein: CASSSPWGAYEQYF
CDR3 DNA: TGTGCCAGCAGCTCCCCGTGGGGGGCCTACGAGCAGTACTTC

V gene: TRBV6-6
D gene: .
clone size: once
J gene: TRBJ2-1
CDR3 protein: CASSYSSSYNEQFF
CDR3 DNA: TGTGCCAGCAGTTACTCGAGCTCCTACAATGAGCAGTTCTTC